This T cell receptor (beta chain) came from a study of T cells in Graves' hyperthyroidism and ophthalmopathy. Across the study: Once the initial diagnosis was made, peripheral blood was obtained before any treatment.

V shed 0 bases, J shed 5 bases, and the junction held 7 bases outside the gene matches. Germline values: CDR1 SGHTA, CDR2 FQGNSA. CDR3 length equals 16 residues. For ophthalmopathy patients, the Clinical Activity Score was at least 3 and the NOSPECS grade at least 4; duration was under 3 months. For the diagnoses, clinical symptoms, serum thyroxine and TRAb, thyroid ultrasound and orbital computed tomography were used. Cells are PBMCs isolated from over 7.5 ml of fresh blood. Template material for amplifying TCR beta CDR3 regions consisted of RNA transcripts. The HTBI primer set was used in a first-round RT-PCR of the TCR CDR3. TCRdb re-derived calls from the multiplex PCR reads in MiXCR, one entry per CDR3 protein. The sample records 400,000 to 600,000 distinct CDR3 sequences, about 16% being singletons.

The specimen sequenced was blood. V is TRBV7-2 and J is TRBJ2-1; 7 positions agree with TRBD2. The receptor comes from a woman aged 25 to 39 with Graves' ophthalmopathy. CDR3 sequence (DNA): TGTGCCAGCAGCTTAGCGGGAGGGCCGAACCACAATGAGCAGTTCTTC. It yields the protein CASSLAGGPNHNEQFF.